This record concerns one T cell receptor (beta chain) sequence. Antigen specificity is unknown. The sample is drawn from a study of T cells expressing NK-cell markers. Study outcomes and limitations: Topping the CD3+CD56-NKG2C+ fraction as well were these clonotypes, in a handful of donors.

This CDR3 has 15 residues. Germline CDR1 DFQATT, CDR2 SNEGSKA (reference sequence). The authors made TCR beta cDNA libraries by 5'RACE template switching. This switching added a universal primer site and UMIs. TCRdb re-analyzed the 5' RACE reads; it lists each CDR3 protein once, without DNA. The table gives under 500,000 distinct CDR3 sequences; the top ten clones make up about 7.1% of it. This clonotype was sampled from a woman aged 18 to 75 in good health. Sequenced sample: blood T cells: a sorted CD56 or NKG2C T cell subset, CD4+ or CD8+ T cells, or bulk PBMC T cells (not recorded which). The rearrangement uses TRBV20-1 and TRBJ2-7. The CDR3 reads CSARDLGKDSYEQYF.